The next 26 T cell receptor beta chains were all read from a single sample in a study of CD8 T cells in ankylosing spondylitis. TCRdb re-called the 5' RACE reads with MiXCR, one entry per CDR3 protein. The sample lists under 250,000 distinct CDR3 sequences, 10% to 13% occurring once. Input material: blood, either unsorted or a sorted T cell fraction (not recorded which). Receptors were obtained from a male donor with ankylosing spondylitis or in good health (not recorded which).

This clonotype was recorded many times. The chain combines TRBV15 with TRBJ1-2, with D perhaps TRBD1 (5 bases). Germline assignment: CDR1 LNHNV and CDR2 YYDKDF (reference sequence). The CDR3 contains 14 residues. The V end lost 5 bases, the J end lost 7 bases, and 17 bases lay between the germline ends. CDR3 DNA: TGTGCCACCAGCCCAGGGACGGTGAGGGGTGGCTACACCTTC. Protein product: CATSPGTVRGGYTF.

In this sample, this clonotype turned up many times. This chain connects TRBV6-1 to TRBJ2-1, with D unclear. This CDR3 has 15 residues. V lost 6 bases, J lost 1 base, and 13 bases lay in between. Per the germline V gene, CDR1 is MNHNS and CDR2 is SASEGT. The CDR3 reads CASSPFDGSYNEQFF. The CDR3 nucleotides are TGTGCCAGCAGCCCATTTGACGGATCCTACAATGAGCAGTTCTTC.

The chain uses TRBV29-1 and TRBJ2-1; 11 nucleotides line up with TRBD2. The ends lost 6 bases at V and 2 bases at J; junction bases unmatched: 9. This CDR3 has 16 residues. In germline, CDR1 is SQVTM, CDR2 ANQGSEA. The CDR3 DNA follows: TGCAGCGTCGTACCTCCGGGACTAGCGGCCTACAATGAGCAGTTCTTC. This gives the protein CSVVPPGLAAYNEQFF.

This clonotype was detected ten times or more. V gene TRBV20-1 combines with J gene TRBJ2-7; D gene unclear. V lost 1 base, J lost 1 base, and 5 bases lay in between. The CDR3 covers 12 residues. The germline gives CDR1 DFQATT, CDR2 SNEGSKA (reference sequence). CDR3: CSARGSSYEQYF. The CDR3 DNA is TGCAGTGCTAGAGGTTCGTCCTACGAGCAGTACTTC.

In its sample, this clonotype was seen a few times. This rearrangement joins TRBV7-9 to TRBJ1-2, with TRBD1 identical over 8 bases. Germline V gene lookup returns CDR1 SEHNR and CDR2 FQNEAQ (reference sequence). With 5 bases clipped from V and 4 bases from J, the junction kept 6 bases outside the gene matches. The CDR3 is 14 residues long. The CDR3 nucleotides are TGTGCCAGCAGCCCCATGACAGGGGCCTATGGCTACACCTTC. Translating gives CASSPMTGAYGYTF.

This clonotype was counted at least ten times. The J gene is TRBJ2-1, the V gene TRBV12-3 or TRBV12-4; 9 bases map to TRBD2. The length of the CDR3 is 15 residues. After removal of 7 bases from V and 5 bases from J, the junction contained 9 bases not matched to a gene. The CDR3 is CASILTSGPDNEQFF. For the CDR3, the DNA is TGTGCCAGCATTCTAACTAGCGGGCCCGACAATGAGCAGTTCTTC.

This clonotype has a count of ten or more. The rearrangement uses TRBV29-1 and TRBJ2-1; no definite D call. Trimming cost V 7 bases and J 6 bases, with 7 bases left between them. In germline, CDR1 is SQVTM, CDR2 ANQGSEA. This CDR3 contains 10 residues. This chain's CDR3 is CSASVNEQFF. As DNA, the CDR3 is TGCAGCGCCTCAGTCAATGAGCAGTTCTTC.

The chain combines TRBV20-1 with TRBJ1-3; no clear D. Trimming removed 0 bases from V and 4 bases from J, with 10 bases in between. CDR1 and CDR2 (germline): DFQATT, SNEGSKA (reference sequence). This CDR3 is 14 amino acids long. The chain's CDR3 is CSARDGELGNTIYF. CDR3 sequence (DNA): TGCAGTGCTAGAGATGGGGAATTGGGAAACACCATATATTTT.

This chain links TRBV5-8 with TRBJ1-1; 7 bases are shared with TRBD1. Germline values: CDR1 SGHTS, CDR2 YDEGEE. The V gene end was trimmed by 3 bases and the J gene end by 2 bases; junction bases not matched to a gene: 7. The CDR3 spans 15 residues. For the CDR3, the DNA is TGTGCCAGCAGCTGGGGAGAGGGGGCCAACACTGAAGCTTTCTTT. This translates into CASSWGEGANTEAFF.

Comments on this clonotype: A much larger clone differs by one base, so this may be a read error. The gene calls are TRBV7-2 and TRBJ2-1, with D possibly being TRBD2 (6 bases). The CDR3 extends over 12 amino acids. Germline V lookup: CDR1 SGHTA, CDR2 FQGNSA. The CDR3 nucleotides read TGTGCCGGCAGCTTTGTTCGGGGGAAGCAGTTCTTC. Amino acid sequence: CAGSFVRGKQFF. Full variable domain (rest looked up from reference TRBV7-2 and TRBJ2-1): GAGVSQSPSNKVTEKGKDVELRCDPISGHTALYWYRQSLGQGLEFLIYFQGNSAPDKSGLPSDRFSAERTGGSVSTLTIQRTQQEDSAVYLCAGSFVRGKQFFGPGTRLTVL.

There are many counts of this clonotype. The CDR3 here is CASSLATSGTYEQYF. The CDR3 DNA reads TGCGCCAGCAGCCTCGCCACTAGCGGCACCTACGAGCAGTACTTC. The chain couples TRBV5-1 to TRBJ2-7, with TRBD2 matching over 8 bases. The CDR3 has 15 amino acids. CDR1 and CDR2 (germline): SGHRS, YFSETQ. The J segment lost 2 bases and the V segment lost 4 bases, leaving 8 bases of the junction unmatched.

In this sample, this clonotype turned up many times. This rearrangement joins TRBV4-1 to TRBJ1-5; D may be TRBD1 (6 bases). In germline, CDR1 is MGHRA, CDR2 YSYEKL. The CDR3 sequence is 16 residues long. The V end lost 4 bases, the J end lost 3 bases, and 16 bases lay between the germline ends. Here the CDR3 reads CASSPVGQKPNQPQHF. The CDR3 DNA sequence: TGCGCCAGCAGCCCAGTCGGACAGAAACCCAATCAGCCCCAGCATTTT.

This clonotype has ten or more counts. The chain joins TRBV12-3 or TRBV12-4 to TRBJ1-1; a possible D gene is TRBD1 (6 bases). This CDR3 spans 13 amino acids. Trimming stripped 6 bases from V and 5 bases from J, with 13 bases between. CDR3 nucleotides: TGTGCCAGCAGCTCCCCTACAGGGACTGAAGCTTTCTTT. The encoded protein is CASSSPTGTEAFF.

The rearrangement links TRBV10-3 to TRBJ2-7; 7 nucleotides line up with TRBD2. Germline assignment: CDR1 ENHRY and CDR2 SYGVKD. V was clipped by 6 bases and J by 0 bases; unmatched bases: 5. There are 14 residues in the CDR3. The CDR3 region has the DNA TGTGCCATCAGGCGGCTAGCGGACTCCTACGAGCAGTACTTC. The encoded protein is CAIRRLADSYEQYF.

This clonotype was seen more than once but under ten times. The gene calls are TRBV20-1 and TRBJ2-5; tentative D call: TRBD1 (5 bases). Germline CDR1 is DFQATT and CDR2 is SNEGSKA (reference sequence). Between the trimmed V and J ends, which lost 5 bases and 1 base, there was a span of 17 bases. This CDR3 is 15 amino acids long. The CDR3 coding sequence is TGCAGTGCTCTACGACAGCGAAGCTTCCAAGAGACCCAGTACTTC. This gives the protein CSALRQRSFQETQYF.

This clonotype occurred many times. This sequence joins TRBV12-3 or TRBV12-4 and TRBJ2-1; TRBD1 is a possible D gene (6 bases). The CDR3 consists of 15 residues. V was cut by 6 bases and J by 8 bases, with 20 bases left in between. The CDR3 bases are TGTGCCAGCAGCAACGACAGGCACCTCGTCTATGAGCAGTTCTTC. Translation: CASSNDRHLVYEQFF.

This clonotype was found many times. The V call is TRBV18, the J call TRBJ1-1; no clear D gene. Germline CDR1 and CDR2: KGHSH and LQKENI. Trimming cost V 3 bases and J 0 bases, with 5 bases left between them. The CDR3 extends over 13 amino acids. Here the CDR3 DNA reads TGTGCCAGCTCACCCTCGGTGAACACTGAAGCTTTCTTT. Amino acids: CASSPSVNTEAFF.

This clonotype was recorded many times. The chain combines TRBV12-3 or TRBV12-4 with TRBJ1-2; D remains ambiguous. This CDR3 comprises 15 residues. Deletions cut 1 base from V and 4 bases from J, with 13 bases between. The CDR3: CASSLGRTGIYGYTF. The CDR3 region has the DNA TGTGCCAGCAGTTTAGGTCGGACGGGGATCTATGGCTACACCTTC.

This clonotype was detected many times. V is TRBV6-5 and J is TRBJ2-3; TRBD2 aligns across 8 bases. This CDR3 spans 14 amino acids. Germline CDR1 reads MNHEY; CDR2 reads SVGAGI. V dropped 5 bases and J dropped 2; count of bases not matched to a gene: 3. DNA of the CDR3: TGTGCCAGCAGTACTAGCGGAATCACAGATACGCAGTATTTT. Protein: CASSTSGITDTQYF.

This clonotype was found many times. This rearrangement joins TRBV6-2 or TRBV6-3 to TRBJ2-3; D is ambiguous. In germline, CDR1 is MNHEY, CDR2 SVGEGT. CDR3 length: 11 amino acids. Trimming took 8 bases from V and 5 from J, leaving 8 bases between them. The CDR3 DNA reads TGTGCCAGCGCCAGGAGAGATACGCAGTATTTT. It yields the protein CASARRDTQYF.

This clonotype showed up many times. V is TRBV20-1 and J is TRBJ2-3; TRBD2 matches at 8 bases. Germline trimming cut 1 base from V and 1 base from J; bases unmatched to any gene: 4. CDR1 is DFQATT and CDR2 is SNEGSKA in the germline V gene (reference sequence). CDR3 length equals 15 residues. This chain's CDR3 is CSARASGGRTDTQYF. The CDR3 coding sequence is TGCAGTGCTAGAGCCAGCGGGGGCCGCACAGATACGCAGTATTTT.

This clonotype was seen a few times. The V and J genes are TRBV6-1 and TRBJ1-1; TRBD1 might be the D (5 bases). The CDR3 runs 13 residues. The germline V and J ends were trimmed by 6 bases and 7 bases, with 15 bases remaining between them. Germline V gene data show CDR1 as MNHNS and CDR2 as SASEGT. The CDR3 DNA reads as TGTGCCAGCAGGATACAGGATATTGTTGAAGCTTTCTTT. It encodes CASRIQDIVEAFF.

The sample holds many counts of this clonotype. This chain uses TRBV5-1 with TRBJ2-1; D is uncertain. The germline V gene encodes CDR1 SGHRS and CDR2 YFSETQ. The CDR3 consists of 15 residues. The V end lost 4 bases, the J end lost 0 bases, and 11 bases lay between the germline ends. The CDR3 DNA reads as TGCGCCAGCAGCCAGGACGGTAGCTCCTACAATGAGCAGTTCTTC. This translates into CASSQDGSSYNEQFF. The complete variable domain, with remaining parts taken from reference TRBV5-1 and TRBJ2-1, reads KAGVTQTPRYLIKTRGQQVTLSCSPISGHRSVSWYQQTPGQGLQFLFEYFSETQRNKGNFPGRFSGRQFSNSRSEMNVSTLELGDSALYLCASSQDGSSYNEQFFGPGTRLTVL.

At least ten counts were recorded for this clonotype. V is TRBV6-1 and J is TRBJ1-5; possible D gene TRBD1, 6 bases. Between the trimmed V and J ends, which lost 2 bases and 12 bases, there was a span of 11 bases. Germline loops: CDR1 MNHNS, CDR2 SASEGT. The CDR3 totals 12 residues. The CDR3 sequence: CASSERGMDQHF. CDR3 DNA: TGTGCCAGCAGTGAAAGGGGGATGGACCAGCATTTT.

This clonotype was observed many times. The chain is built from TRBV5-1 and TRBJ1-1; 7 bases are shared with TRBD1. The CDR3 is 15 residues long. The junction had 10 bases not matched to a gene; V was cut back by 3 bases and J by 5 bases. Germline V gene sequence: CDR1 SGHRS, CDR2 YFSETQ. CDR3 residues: CASSSGGGGRTEAFF. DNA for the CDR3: TGCGCCAGCAGCTCGGGGGGAGGGGGCAGAACTGAAGCTTTCTTT.

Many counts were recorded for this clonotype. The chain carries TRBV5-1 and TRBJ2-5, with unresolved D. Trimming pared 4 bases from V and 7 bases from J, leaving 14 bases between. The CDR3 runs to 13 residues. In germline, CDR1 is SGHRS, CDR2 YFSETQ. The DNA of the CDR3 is TGCGCCAGCAGCGTCGGCCTCACGGGGACCCAGTACTTC. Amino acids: CASSVGLTGTQYF.